The rows below give T cell receptor beta chains drawn from one sample of a study of CD8+CD57+ T cells in acquired aplastic anemia. A single record per CDR3 protein comes from TCRdb applying MiXCR to the reads. The data hold roughly 500,000 distinct CDR3 sequences, with over 25% observed a single time. The sequenced sample was sorted CD4+, CD8+, or CD8+CD57+ T cells (not recorded which) from PBMCs. These receptors were taken from a human donor with aplastic anemia. Both conserved end residues are part of each CDR3. Each record gives: J gene, V gene, D gene, clone size, CDR3 protein, CDR3 DNA. The D gene is left open where the match is weak. Clone size appears in some rows only: once, few, many, or a class for an expanded clone.

TRBJ2-2 TRBV7-9 . few CASSPDLGWTGELFF TGTGCCAGCAGCCCTGATTTAGGGTGGACCGGGGAGCTGTTTTTT
TRBJ2-3 TRBV20-1 . many CSASSPDTQYF TGCAGTGCGTCTAGCCCAGATACGCAGTATTTT
TRBJ1-4 TRBV25-1 . . CASSEYEAGREKLFF TGTGCCAGCAGTGAATATGAAGCCGGCCGCGAAAAATTGTTTTTT
TRBJ1-2 TRBV4-3 TRBD1 many CASSQDNRGWGGYTF TGCGCCAGCAGCCAAGATAACAGGGGTTGGGGTGGCTACACCTTC
TRBJ2-7 TRBV2 TRBD1 . CASSIGQGASYEQYF TGTGCCAGCAGTATCGGACAGGGGGCCTCCTACGAGCAGTACTTC
TRBJ2-5 TRBV2 TRBD2 many CASNPRGTRETQYF TGTGCCAGCAACCCTCGGGGGACTAGGGAGACCCAGTACTTC
TRBJ2-3 TRBV11-2 TRBD2 . CASSFKVALAGSSTDTQYF TGTGCCAGCAGCTTTAAGGTCGCACTAGCGGGATCCAGCACAGATACGCAGTATTTT
TRBJ1-5 TRBV9 TRBD1 many CASSVGQGADQPQHF TGTGCCAGCAGCGTAGGCCAGGGGGCTGATCAGCCCCAGCATTTT
TRBJ2-1 TRBV29-1 TRBD1 . CSARPGTGGYNEQFF TGCAGCGCCCGGCCCGGGACAGGGGGCTACAATGAGCAGTTCTTC
TRBJ1-1 TRBV7-9 . many CASSLGSGTEAFF TGTGCCAGCAGCTTAGGTTCAGGAACTGAAGCTTTCTTT
TRBJ1-1 TRBV4-2 . few CASSQVRSTEAFF TGTGCCAGCAGCCAAGTAAGGAGCACTGAAGCTTTCTTT
TRBJ2-5 TRBV7-9 TRBD1 . CASSTGAAWSEETQYF TGTGCCAGCAGCACAGGGGCCGCCTGGAGCGAAGAGACCCAGTACTTC
TRBJ1-1 TRBV15 . few CATSRDFSGNTEAFF TGTGCCACCAGCAGAGATTTCTCCGGTAACACTGAAGCTTTCTTT